The rows below give T cell receptor beta chains drawn from one sample of a study of CD8+CD57+ T cells in acquired aplastic anemia. Each CDR3 protein gets one entry after TCRdb re-called the reads with MiXCR. The sample comprises around 140,000 distinct CDR3 sequences, approximately 41% of which are singletons, and less than 8.5% rests with the top ten. The sample taken for sequencing was sorted CD4+, CD8+, or CD8+CD57+ T cells (not recorded which) from PBMCs. All receptors derive from a human donor in good health, serving as a control. CDR3s include the opening cysteine and the closing phenylalanine or tryptophan. D genes are given only for firm matches. Clone size is stated in some rows and not others, as once, few, many or a class when expanded.

V gene: TRBV11-2
CDR3 length: 14
clone size: many
D gene: .
J gene: TRBJ1-2
CDR3 protein: CASSLSRTNYGYTF
CDR3 DNA: TGTGCCAGCAGCTTATCCAGGACTAACTATGGCTACACCTTC

V gene: TRBV2
CDR3 length: 16
clone size: many
D gene: TRBD1
J gene: TRBJ2-2
CDR3 protein: CASLRGGSYLTGELFF
CDR3 DNA: TGTGCCAGCTTGAGAGGGGGCTCCTACCTTACCGGGGAGCTGTTTTTT

V gene: TRBV4-1
CDR3 length: 14
clone size: .
D gene: TRBD2
J gene: TRBJ2-7
CDR3 protein: CASSQTGLAYEQYF
CDR3 DNA: TGCGCCAGCAGCCAAACGGGACTAGCATACGAGCAGTACTTC

V gene: TRBV6-2/TRBV6-3
CDR3 length: 12
clone size: few
D gene: .
J gene: TRBJ1-2
CDR3 protein: CASMKDSYGYTF
CDR3 DNA: TGTGCCAGCATGAAAGACAGCTATGGCTACACCTTC

V gene: TRBV20-1
CDR3 length: 17
clone size: many
D gene: TRBD1
J gene: TRBJ1-4
CDR3 protein: CSASGQGALSTNEKLFF
CDR3 DNA: TGCAGTGCTAGCGGACAGGGGGCACTTTCAACTAATGAAAAACTGTTTTTT

V gene: TRBV6-5
CDR3 length: 16
clone size: many
D gene: TRBD2
J gene: TRBJ2-3
CDR3 protein: CASSYTDVGGVNTQYF
CDR3 DNA: TGTGCCAGCAGTTACACAGACGTTGGGGGGGTCAATACGCAGTATTTT

V gene: TRBV9
CDR3 length: 15
clone size: many
D gene: TRBD1
J gene: TRBJ1-1
CDR3 protein: CASSSRPTGGTEAFF
CDR3 DNA: TGTGCCAGCAGCTCCAGACCTACAGGGGGCACTGAAGCTTTCTTT

V gene: TRBV5-1
CDR3 length: 14
clone size: many
D gene: TRBD2
J gene: TRBJ2-3
CDR3 protein: CASSSSGGGDTQYF
CDR3 DNA: TGCGCCAGCAGCTCTAGCGGGGGCGGGGATACGCAGTATTTT

V gene: TRBV20-1
CDR3 length: 15
clone size: .
D gene: TRBD2
J gene: TRBJ2-1
CDR3 protein: CSARDWSGSKDEQFF
CDR3 DNA: TGCAGTGCTAGAGATTGGAGCGGGAGTAAGGATGAGCAGTTCTTC

V gene: TRBV29-1
CDR3 length: 14
clone size: .
D gene: .
J gene: TRBJ2-5
CDR3 protein: CSGEVESNQETQYF
CDR3 DNA: TGCAGCGGTGAGGTCGAGAGTAACCAAGAGACCCAGTACTTC

V gene: TRBV19
CDR3 length: 14
clone size: .
D gene: TRBD2
J gene: TRBJ2-1
CDR3 protein: CASSIGTSGNEQFF
CDR3 DNA: TGTGCCAGTAGTATAGGGACTAGCGGCAATGAGCAGTTCTTC

V gene: TRBV29-1
CDR3 length: 14
clone size: many
D gene: .
J gene: TRBJ2-3
CDR3 protein: CSVEEQLSTDTQYF
CDR3 DNA: TGCAGCGTTGAAGAGCAGTTAAGCACAGATACGCAGTATTTT

V gene: TRBV12-3/TRBV12-4
CDR3 length: 15
clone size: .
D gene: .
J gene: TRBJ2-3
CDR3 protein: CASNSPRTSTDTQYF
CDR3 DNA: TGTGCCAGCAATTCTCCCAGAACTAGCACAGATACGCAGTATTTT

V gene: TRBV27
CDR3 length: 14
clone size: many
D gene: .
J gene: TRBJ1-1
CDR3 protein: CASTPLGRWTEAFF
CDR3 DNA: TGTGCCAGCACCCCTTTGGGGAGGTGGACTGAAGCTTTCTTT

V gene: TRBV15
CDR3 length: 17
clone size: .
D gene: .
J gene: TRBJ2-1
CDR3 protein: CATSSNRGMSSYNEQFF
CDR3 DNA: TGTGCCACCAGCAGCAACCGCGGGATGAGCTCCTACAATGAGCAGTTCTTC

V gene: TRBV19
CDR3 length: 16
clone size: medium-sized
D gene: TRBD2
J gene: TRBJ2-1
CDR3 protein: CASSARASGAYNEQFF
CDR3 DNA: TGTGCCAGTAGTGCAAGGGCTAGCGGGGCCTACAATGAGCAGTTCTTC

V gene: TRBV20-1
CDR3 length: 12
clone size: .
D gene: .
J gene: TRBJ2-7
CDR3 protein: CSARTDTYEQYF
CDR3 DNA: TGCAGTGCTCGGACAGATACCTACGAGCAGTACTTC

V gene: TRBV19
CDR3 length: 16
clone size: many
D gene: .
J gene: TRBJ1-5
CDR3 protein: CASSNRGRGSNQPQHF
CDR3 DNA: TGTGCCAGTAGTAACCGGGGACGGGGGAGCAATCAGCCCCAGCATTTT

V gene: TRBV5-1
CDR3 length: 16
clone size: .
D gene: TRBD1
J gene: TRBJ2-7
CDR3 protein: CASSLARTGGDYEQYF
CDR3 DNA: TGCGCCAGCAGCTTGGCGAGGACAGGGGGCGACTACGAGCAGTACTTC

V gene: TRBV5-6
CDR3 length: 17
clone size: many
D gene: .
J gene: TRBJ2-3
CDR3 protein: CASSLALLRLLPDTQYF
CDR3 DNA: TGTGCCAGCAGCTTGGCCCTACTCAGACTATTGCCAGATACGCAGTATTTT

V gene: TRBV27
CDR3 length: 17
clone size: few
D gene: .
J gene: TRBJ2-6
CDR3 protein: CASSLLGLGSGANVLTF
CDR3 DNA: TGTGCCAGCAGTTTATTAGGACTCGGCTCTGGGGCCAACGTCCTGACTTTC